This T cell receptor beta chain was observed in a study of early T cells in non-severe SARS-CoV-2 infection. Study details: Sequencing used unsorted whole-blood bulk RNA, so chains lack pairing.

Germline lookup yields CDR1 LNHDA and CDR2 SQIVND (reference sequence). V shed 6 bases and J 7 bases; nucleotides not matched to a gene: 3. CDR3 length equals 14 residues. The study's findings and limits: Matching with VDJdb favored anti-spike CD8 responses (missing private and CD4 specificities).

This clonotype was seen many times. Its target is not known. Individual cDNA molecules were tagged with unique molecular identifiers, the study reported. TCRdb re-called the 5' RACE reads with MiXCR, one entry per CDR3 protein. The sample contains 50,000 or so distinct CDR3 sequences, roughly 5.9% of which appear only once. The sequence came from an adult who was a healthcare worker with PCR-confirmed SARS-CoV-2 infection or an uninfected control (not recorded which). Sequencing input: whole blood. This chain joins TRBV19 and TRBJ1-6, with 10 bases identical to TRBD1. The CDR3 is CASRGGQGNSPLHF. CDR3 sequence (DNA): TGTGCCAGTAGAGGGGGACAGGGGAATTCACCCCTCCACTTT.